Listed below are T cell receptor beta chains from one sample, sequenced in a study of OX40 agonist ivuxolimab in advanced cancers. Produced via immunoSEQ multiplex PCR; TCRdb's table is partial and in-frame only. The table includes approximately 68,000 clones, about 92% detected once. The sample consisted of CD4+ or CD8+ T cells sorted from blood, taken in a trial of the OX40 agonist ivuxolimab. All receptors derive from an adult with an advanced solid tumor such as melanoma, head and neck, liver or kidney cancer. CDR3s leave out the opening cysteine and the closing phenylalanine or tryptophan.

TRBJ2-1 | TRBV14 | ASSPRTGQGTEQF
TRBJ2-7 | TRBV4-1 | ASSLVGLAGGEQY
TRBJ1-5 | TRBV7-8 | ASSLNGRGHNQPQH
TRBJ2-7 | TRBV6-6 | ASTPTSGGAYEQY
TRBJ1-5 | TRBV2 | ASSEAVVTGESNQPQH
TRBJ2-1 | TRBV18 | ASSPRAGGFSNEQF
TRBJ2-2 | TRBV2 | ASNDEYLGGELF
TRBJ2-2 | TRBV6-5 | ASRPGLATGELF
TRBJ1-1 | TRBV14 | ASSQGQWASEAF
TRBJ2-1 | TRBV11-2 | ASSSGPGYEQF
TRBJ2-2 | TRBV6-1 | ASSPRGGSFEELF
TRBJ2-7 | TRBV6-5 | ASSYIGPYEQY
TRBJ2-1 | TRBV7-4 | ASSPRLAGGPNEQF
TRBJ2-3 | TRBV6-5 | ASSRLDTQY
TRBJ2-5 | TRBV5-3 | ARSFLCIRGPESGETQY
TRBJ1-2 | TRBV7-9 | ASSFSETETNYGYT
TRBJ2-5 | TRBV4-1 | ASSPPLDTPGTQY
TRBJ2-5 | TRBV4-2 | ASSRRTARGPRAKTQY
TRBJ2-7 | TRBV2 | ASTLPWGVEQY
TRBJ2-7 | TRBV5-4 | ASSSTQGQAYEQY
TRBJ1-1 | TRBV4-1 | ASSQITDRKAF
TRBJ1-6 | TRBV4-1 | ASSQVEGSTNSPLH
TRBJ1-1 | TRBV19 | ASSIGAGNTEAF
TRBJ1-1 | TRBV6-5 | ASNAGGATEAF
TRBJ2-1 | TRBV5-8 | ASSPSVPEQF
TRBJ1-1 | TRBV7-2 | ASSLGPGEAF
TRBJ2-7 | TRBV29-1 | SAGPGAEQY
TRBJ2-7 | TRBV27 | ASSSGDSSYEQY
TRBJ2-1 | TRBV11-3 | ASSSYGDSYNEQF
TRBJ2-7 | TRBV11-2 | ASSHEAPATGMGTYEQY
TRBJ2-5 | TRBV7-9 | ASSLWTAGEETQY
TRBJ2-4 | TRBV11-2 | ASSLDNQNIQY
TRBJ1-5 | TRBV27 | ASTHFWGPNQPQH
TRBJ1-2 | TRBV11-2 | ASSYHQGYGYT
TRBJ1-1 | TRBV5-6 | ASSFGSGEVAF
TRBJ2-1 | TRBV6-4 | ASSQGWSNEQF
TRBJ1-1 | TRBV7-9 | ASSPTGGTEAF
TRBJ2-7 | TRBV11-2 | ASSSYEQY
TRBJ2-7 | TRBV5-6 | ASSQRQGLVWGAYEQY
TRBJ1-5 | TRBV7-9 | ASSSRAEPQH
TRBJ2-1 | TRBV4-3 | ASSQVSRGAGGFNEQF
TRBJ2-7 | TRBV5-1 | ASSLASGGPYEQY
TRBJ1-4 | TRBV11-2 | ASSLGFKSNEKLF
TRBJ2-2 | TRBV7-9 | ASSHPRGAGGELF
TRBJ2-1 | TRBV6-6 | ASSYSGRGAYNEQF
TRBJ1-2 | TRBV6-5 | ASSYSGQSRYGYT
TRBJ2-5 | TRBV4-1 | ASSQVGSSGETQY
TRBJ2-2 | TRBV11-3 | ASSSRGTGSGELF
TRBJ2-3 | TRBV6-6 | ASNFGTSGFTDTQY
TRBJ1-4 | TRBV2 | ASRPVPNEKLF
TRBJ1-2 | TRBV7-2 | ASSSTESRHLDYGYT
TRBJ1-4 | TRBV7-9 | ASSFGRTVEKLF
TRBJ2-2 | TRBV19 | ASSIIQRGTGELF